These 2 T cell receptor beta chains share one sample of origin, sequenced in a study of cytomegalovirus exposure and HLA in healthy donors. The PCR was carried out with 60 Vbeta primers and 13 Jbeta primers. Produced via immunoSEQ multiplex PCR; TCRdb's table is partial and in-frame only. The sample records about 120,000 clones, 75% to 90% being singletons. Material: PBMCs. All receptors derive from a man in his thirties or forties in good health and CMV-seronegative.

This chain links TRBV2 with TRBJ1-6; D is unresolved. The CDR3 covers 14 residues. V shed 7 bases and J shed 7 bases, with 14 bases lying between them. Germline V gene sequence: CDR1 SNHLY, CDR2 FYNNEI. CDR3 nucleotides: TGTGCCAGCAACAGTGATGGCGGGAATTCACCCCTCCACTTT. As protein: CASNSDGGNSPLHF.

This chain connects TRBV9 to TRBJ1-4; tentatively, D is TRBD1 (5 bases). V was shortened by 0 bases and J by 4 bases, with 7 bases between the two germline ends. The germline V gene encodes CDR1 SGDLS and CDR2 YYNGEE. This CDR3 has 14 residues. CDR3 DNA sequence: TGTGCCAGCAGCGTAGAGGGGCGTAATGAAAAACTGTTTTTT. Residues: CASSVEGRNEKLFF.